This T cell receptor (beta chain) was profiled in a study of shared clonotypes between healthy human individuals (dated by TCRdb to the early 2020s). Regarding the research as a whole: A few men and two women, aged 18 to 49 years, made up the cohort. To increase sequencing depth and limit assay-specific biases, TCR repertoire library preparation and sequencing were carried out by different laboratories using diverse techniques. To estimate repertoire size and how much clonotypes are shared between individuals, the study performed deep sequencing of blood TCR repertoires from a handful of healthy adults. Between about 0.94 and 8.9 billion PBMCs per donor were obtained by leukapheresis. For each donor, CD4 naive and CD4 memory were each given three plates, CD8 naive was given two plates, and CD8 memory was given one plate. Overall results and qualifications from the work: Pairwise subsampling led to the expectation that sequencing depth would affect the degree of clonotype sharing among donors. Incomplete sequencing was indicated by rarefaction of sorted-subset datasets, despite the large sequencing depth. Sampling was limited to blood, and TCR repertoires in tissue likely differ from TCR repertoires in blood. When a handful of donors were compared, the shared fraction of clonotypes was around 5.1% for naive CD4, approximately 3.3% for naive CD8, more than 2% for memory CD4, and less than 0.45% for memory CD8. Higher generation probabilities were observed for clonotypes shared by all four sorted-subset donors than for non-shared clonotypes. Naive subsets generally had larger estimated clonotype richness than memory subsets. The genetic and exposure-history diversity represented was limited by the small number of donors.

Healthy HIV-negative adults with no recently reported acute infections or vaccinations were included as donors. Only Caucasian adults living in Nashville, Tennessee, USA were represented among the donors. CD4+ T cells were enriched by magnetic negative selection; naive cells were then positively selected on CD45RA, and the negative fraction formed the memory subset. After blood collection by leukapheresis, PBMCs were isolated using Ficoll-Histopaque density gradient centrifugation and then cryopreserved in the vapor phase of liquid nitrogen. Analytical flow cytometry was used to check the purity and quantity of every magnetically sorted T cell population. Genomic DNA was isolated from every sorted fraction and measured by UV absorbance on a Nanodrop 2000c. The CDR3, cysteine through phenylalanine, is 16 amino acids long. Only CDR3 DNA is held: 48 bases, read in frame from base 1. Compared with germline, V lacks 4 bases and J lacks 5 bases; bases without a gene match: 12. CDR1 and CDR2, per the germline V gene, are SGHRS and YFSETQ.

The table lists this clone with a count of one. Its antigen has not been determined. Base qualities were left out, and no much larger clone turns up one base away. TCR CDR3 regions were amplified from genomic DNA by multiplex PCR using the deep immunoSEQ assay. Genomic DNA extracted from each cell subset was distributed evenly over all wells of several immunoSEQ 96-well plates, and each plate served as one replicate. For sorted subsets, each replicate PCR was loaded with roughly 0.2 ug genomic DNA, equivalent to approximately 33,000 T cell genomes. The purified libraries were quantified using a Qubit 3.0 fluorometer, sized with a Bioanalyzer 2100, and then quantified again using the KAPA Library Quantification kit. A separate single-read 150-cycle Illumina NextSeq 550 flow cell was used to sequence each immunoSEQ 96-well plate. The authors processed their data as follows. Because only junctional sequences without quality scores were contained in the immunoSEQ output, filtering matching that applied to full-length reads could not be performed. Sequences were annotated with PyIR, a Python wrapper for IgBLAST v1.9, using IMGT germline references to assign V/J genes and CDR3. Any read was removed if the V/J assignment was weak (E-value above 1e-6), the CDR3 was missing, or the read contained stop codons, out-of-frame junctions, or ambiguous translated residues. A V3J clonotype was defined by an identical inferred V gene, J gene, and CDR3 amino acid sequence. Percentage overlap between repertoires was calculated by dividing the number of shared unique clonotypes by the size of the smaller repertoire. Repertoire richness was assessed with RTK rarefaction, the Chao1 estimator, and Recon v2.1 estimates of unobserved clonotypes. OLGA was used to compute generation probabilities for all TCRbeta clonotypes that the gDNA method yielded from a few donors. In its TCRdb copy, this immuneACCESS table keeps in-frame sequences only and misses some clones. Where compared with another copy, unresolved V genes explain less than half of these, and the others have no known cause. V and J calls and clone size are as listed in that table; D and trimming were resolved from the DNA. The sample table records approximately 2.1 million clones; more than 85% of these occur just once. The top ten clonotypes cover about 0.39% of the sample.

This receptor was obtained from a man younger than 35 in good health. Some clones in this sample may be carry-over from other donors' samples. Sequencing used naive CD4+ T cells from PBMCs. What this sample's cell subset or site label stands for: CD45RA+ positively selected. The V gene is TRBV5-1 and the J gene is TRBJ2-3, with 8 junctional bases fitting TRBD2. The DNA reads as follows: TGCGCCAGCAGCCCTGGGGGGACTAGTCAGGTAGATACGCAGTATTTT. Its coded protein is CASSPGGTSQVDTQYF.